The entry below gives a single TCR beta chain sequence along with its context. The source of the sample is a study of blood T cell repertoires in COVID-19. Across the whole study: T cells, B-cell-depleted T cells, or PBMCs provided the cDNA or gDNA that served as material.

Individuals aged roughly 18 to 95 years were recruited from 24 US areas. People in the exposed group encountered a COVID-19 case within 2 weeks before entering the study. V trimming: 8 bases; J trimming: 2 bases; junction bases outside the gene matches: 4. The CDR3 contains 13 residues. The germline V gene encodes CDR1 MNHEY and CDR2 SVGAGI. As handled by the study authors: Counts of nucleated cells, estimated from reference gene primer amplification, were obtained. Repertoires were generated with immunoSEQ multiplex PCR, while TCRdb's copy carries only in-frame clones and drops some. V and J calls and clone size are copied from that table; D and trimming were computed from the DNA. In the table there are 250,000 to 300,000 clones, around 84% of which are singletons.

The rearrangement uses TRBV6-5 and TRBJ2-3; TRBD2 matches 7 bases. The source is a woman aged 45-59 years who had been exposed to COVID-19. Source material: PBMCs or T cells enriched from blood (not recorded which). CDR3 amino acids: CASCGGFTDTQYF. CDR3 nucleotide sequence: TGTGCCAGCTGCGGGGGTTTCACAGATACGCAGTATTTT.